The 24 T cell receptor beta chains presented below share a single source sample, sequenced in a study of molecular identifiers for immune sequencing clone quantification. One entry per CDR3 protein, called by TCRdb with MiXCR from the PCR reads. The data hold about 640,000 distinct CDR3 sequences, with about 20% observed a single time. Sample: naive CD8+ T cells from blood, with Jurkat cell RNA spiked in. Subset indicated: FACS-sorted CD8+CD4-CCR7+CD45RA+ naive T cells. Every receptor here comes from a human donor in good health. Some libraries in this study had Jurkat cell RNA spiked in.

This sequence joins TRBV6-5 and TRBJ1-1, with D hard to call. Trimming left V 1 base short and J 1 base short, with 10 bases between. The germline CDR1 and CDR2 sequences are MNHEY and SVGAGI. The CDR3 length is 15 residues. CDR3 sequence: CASSYYMGENTEAFF. The CDR3 region has the DNA TGTGCCAGCAGTTACTACATGGGTGAGAACACTGAAGCTTTCTTT.

This clonotype was counted at least ten times. The chain uses TRBV30 and TRBJ1-1; no definite D call. This CDR3 contains 14 residues. V lost 0 bases, J lost 0 bases, and 8 bases lay in between. The germline gives CDR1 GTSNPN, CDR2 SVGIG (reference sequence). In nucleotides, the CDR3 is TGTGCCTGGAGTGTGGATTCCATGAACACTGAAGCTTTCTTT. Residues: CAWSVDSMNTEAFF.

This clonotype has at least ten counts. The chain couples TRBV25-1 to TRBJ2-2; TRBD1 matches 7 bases. The V and J ends lost 3 bases and 1 base, in that order; junction bases with no gene match: 2. The CDR3 runs to 15 residues. Germline V lookup: CDR1 MGHDK, CDR2 SYGVNS. This chain's CDR3 is CASSEAGGNTGELFF. The CDR3 DNA sequence: TGTGCCAGCAGTGAGGCAGGGGGGAACACCGGGGAGCTGTTTTTT.

This clonotype was seen ten or more times. The J gene is TRBJ2-1, the V gene TRBV28; a weak D match, TRBD2 (6 bases). The germline V gene encodes CDR1 MDHEN and CDR2 SYDVKM. The V end lost 3 bases, the J end lost 0 bases, and 15 bases lay between the germline ends. The CDR3 has 17 amino acids. Here the CDR3 reads CASSFGDSYSSYNEQFF. As DNA, the CDR3 is TGTGCCAGCAGTTTCGGGGACTCCTACAGCTCCTACAATGAGCAGTTCTTC.

Details on this clonotype: A read error is possible here, since a much larger clone lies one base away. V and J are TRBV19 and TRBJ2-7; D not resolved. The germline V gene encodes CDR1 LNHDA and CDR2 SQIVND (reference sequence). The length of the CDR3 is 14 residues. The CDR3 coding sequence is TGTGCCAGTAGCCCCCGTCGCAGCTCCTACGGGCAGTACTTC. Translating it yields CASSPRRSSYGQYF. Complete variable domain (other parts from reference TRBV19 and TRBJ2-7): DGGITQSPKYLFRKEGQNVTLSCEQNLNHDAMYWYRQDPGQGLRLIYYSQIVNDFQKGDIAEGYSVSREKKESFPLTVTSAQKNPTAFYLCASSPRRSSYGQYFGPGTRLTVT.

This chain uses TRBV18 with TRBJ2-1, with D unclear. V was shortened by 6 bases and J by 3 bases, with 15 bases between the two germline ends. Germline lookup yields CDR1 KGHSH and CDR2 LQKENI. The CDR3 runs 15 residues. CDR3 region: CASSSMPQDYNEQFF. The CDR3 coding sequence is TGTGCCAGCTCGTCCATGCCCCAAGACTACAATGAGCAGTTCTTC. The whole variable domain, remainder taken from reference TRBV18 and TRBJ2-1, is NAGVMQNPRHLVRRRGQEARLRCSPMKGHSHVYWYRQLPEEGLKFMVYLQKENIIDESGMPKERFSAEFPKEGPSILRIQQVVRGDSAAYFCASSSMPQDYNEQFFGPGTRLTVL.

This clonotype was counted ten times or more. This chain links TRBV7-9 with TRBJ2-1; unclear D gene. The ends were cut back, 1 base at V and 7 bases at J, with 14 bases in the middle. The CDR3 has 15 residues. CDR1 and CDR2 from the germline V gene are SEHNR and FQNEAQ (reference sequence). The CDR3 DNA follows: TGTGCCAGCAGCTTAGTCCCGGCCCGGCGGAATGAGCAGTTCTTC. This encodes CASSLVPARRNEQFF.

This clonotype has ten or more counts. The genes are TRBV19 and TRBJ2-7; 8 bases line up with TRBD1. In germline, CDR1 is LNHDA, CDR2 SQIVND (reference sequence). This CDR3 has 15 amino acids. V was clipped by 3 bases and J by 2 bases; unmatched bases: 6. The CDR3 protein is CASSIGTGTTYEQYF. The CDR3 DNA reads as TGTGCCAGTAGTATCGGGACAGGCACCACCTACGAGCAGTACTTC.

This clonotype appeared a few times. The V gene is TRBV20-1, the J gene TRBJ1-1; tentatively, D is TRBD1 (6 bases). The germline V and J ends were trimmed by 3 bases and 0 bases, with 17 bases remaining between them. CDR1 and CDR2 from the germline V gene are DFQATT and SNEGSKA (reference sequence). The CDR3 is made up of 16 amino acids. CDR3 DNA sequence: TGCAGTGCTAGCCGGGACACATTGTACTTGAACACTGAAGCTTTCTTT. Translation: CSASRDTLYLNTEAFF.

A word on this clonotype: A read error is possible here, since a much larger clone lies one base away. The chain is built from TRBV21-1 and TRBJ2-1. TRBV21-1 is described as a pseudogene. This CDR3 has 13 amino acids. DNA of the CDR3: TGTGCCAGCAGCAAATGCGAGGGTAGTGAGCAGTTGTTC. The encoded protein is CASSKCEGSEQLF.

This clonotype showed up many times. This chain connects TRBV10-3 to TRBJ2-5; TRBD2 matches 10 bases. Germline V gives CDR1 ENHRY, CDR2 SYGVKD. V shed 0 bases and J 1 base; nucleotides not matched to a gene: 5. There are 17 residues in the CDR3. The CDR3 loop is CAISESLAGGSQETQYF. CDR3 coding DNA: TGTGCCATCAGTGAGTCGTTAGCGGGGGGATCCCAAGAGACCCAGTACTTC.

Turning to this clonotype: Possible read error: a much larger clone is one base away. The CDR3 carries no conserved terminal phenylalanine or tryptophan, so it likely arises from a read error. The chain couples TRBV7-2 to TRBJ1-1; D not certain. This CDR3 is 12 amino acids long. Trimming stripped 3 bases from V and 7 bases from J, with 9 bases between. In germline, CDR1 is SGHTA, CDR2 FQGNSA. In DNA, the CDR3 is TGTGCCAGCAGCTTGGGCCCCAATGAAGCTTTCCTT. Its protein product is CASSLGPNEAFL.

This chain joins TRBV4-3 and TRBJ2-7; 10 nucleotides match TRBD2. The CDR3 sequence is 17 residues long. Germline V gives CDR1 LGHNA, CDR2 YSLEER. The V gene end was trimmed by 2 bases and the J gene end by 5 bases; junction bases not matched to a gene: 12. CDR3 nucleotides: TGCGCCAGCAGCCAATCCGCTAGCGGGAGAGGTGGGGACGAGCAGTACTTC. It encodes CASSQSASGRGGDEQYF.

This clonotype has only a few counts. The chain employs TRBV20-1 and TRBJ1-1; D remains ambiguous. Trimming pared 5 bases from V and 0 bases from J, leaving 4 bases between. CDR3 length: 11 residues. The germline V gene has CDR1 DFQATT and CDR2 SNEGSKA (reference sequence). Here the CDR3 reads CSAFLNTEAFF. CDR3 bases: TGCAGTGCTTTTCTGAACACTGAAGCTTTCTTT.

The rearrangement uses TRBV20-1 and TRBJ1-5; a possible D gene is TRBD1 (5 bases). The CDR3 runs to 14 residues. The germline V gene has CDR1 DFQATT and CDR2 SNEGSKA (reference sequence). Trimming took off 8 bases at V and 4 bases at J, with 18 bases between the two ends. The CDR3 protein is CSLGGRDRNQPQHF. The CDR3, as DNA: TGCAGTCTTGGGGGAAGAGACCGGAATCAGCCCCAGCATTTT.

Remarks on this clonotype: The junction departs from germline at one end; a sequencing error may be responsible. The V call is TRBV4-2, the J call TRBJ2-3; the D call may be TRBD1 or TRBD2 (5 bases each). The CDR3 consists of 16 residues. CDR1 LGHNA and CDR2 YNFKEQ come from the germline V gene. CDR3 in DNA: TGTGCCAGCAGCCAGCAAGTGGGGGACCTCACAAATACGCAGTATTTT. Its translation: CASSQQVGDLTNTQYF.

This clonotype was observed many times. The chain has TRBV27 and TRBJ1-1; 7 bases fit TRBD1. Germline assignment: CDR1 MNHEY and CDR2 SMNVEV (reference sequence). V was clipped by 7 bases and J by 6 bases; unmatched bases: 8. The CDR3 extends over 13 amino acids. CDR3 sequence (DNA): TGTGCCAGCACCCCACAGGGGCTCGCTGAAGCTTTCTTT. Its translation is CASTPQGLAEAFF.

In its sample, this clonotype was seen many times. The chain links TRBV2 to TRBJ2-3; D not resolved. The V gene lost 8 bases and the J gene lost 4 bases, with 10 bases spanning the gap. The CDR3 covers 12 residues. Germline V gene lookup returns CDR1 SNHLY and CDR2 FYNNEI. The CDR3 DNA follows: TGTGCCAGCGATAGGGTACCAGATACGCAGTATTTT. Amino acid sequence: CASDRVPDTQYF. Combining the CDR3 with reference TRBV2 and TRBJ2-3 gives the whole variable domain EPEVTQTPSHQVTQMGQEVILRCVPISNHLYFYWYRQILGQKVEFLVSFYNNEISEKSEIFDDQFSVERPDGSNFTLKIRSTKLEDSAMYFCASDRVPDTQYFGPGTRLTVL.

Note on this clonotype: A read error may account for a junction end that differs from germline. The CDR3 sequence is CASSPSPPRDYNEQLF. The DNA of the CDR3 is TGCGCCAGCAGCCCGTCCCCTCCCCGGGATTACAATGAGCAGCTCTTC. This rearrangement joins TRBV4-1 to TRBJ2-1, with D perhaps matching TRBD2 (5 bases). This CDR3 has 16 residues. Germline values: CDR1 MGHRA, CDR2 YSYEKL.

The chain links TRBV21-1 to TRBJ1-2. TRBV21-1 is tagged as a pseudogene. This CDR3 contains 15 residues. CDR3: CASSKALGGVDGHTF. The CDR3 DNA reads TGTGCCAGCAGCAAAGCGCTCGGAGGCGTCGATGGCCACACCTTC.

In its sample, this clonotype was seen many times. This sequence joins TRBV3-1 and TRBJ2-7, with D perhaps matching TRBD1 or TRBD2 (5 bases each). Deletions cut 4 bases from V and 2 bases from J, with 12 bases between. The CDR3 runs 14 residues. Germline CDR1 LGHDT, CDR2 YNNKEL (reference sequence). This chain's CDR3 is CASSPRQRAYEQYF. CDR3 DNA: TGTGCCAGCAGCCCAAGACAGAGGGCCTACGAGCAGTACTTC.

Details on this clonotype: A read error is possible here, since a much larger clone lies one base away. The gene calls are TRBV9 and TRBJ2-3; D ambiguous. The germline V gene encodes CDR1 SGDLS and CDR2 YYNGEE. There are 15 residues in the CDR3. Between the trimmed V and J ends, which lost 3 bases and 2 bases, there was a span of 13 bases. DNA for the CDR3: TGTGCCAGCAGCGCCCATGGCAGCCTCACAGATACGCAGTATTTT. Translated: CASSAHGSLTDTQYF.

This clonotype was found many times. The gene calls are TRBV27 and TRBJ2-5, with D possibly being TRBD2 (6 bases). The germline gives CDR1 MNHEY, CDR2 SMNVEV (reference sequence). Trimming cost V 9 bases and J 1 base, with 15 bases left between them. CDR3 size: 14 residues. CDR3 nucleotide sequence: TGTGCCAGTGGACTACGGATTGGCCAAGAGACCCAGTACTTC. Its protein product is CASGLRIGQETQYF.

This clonotype was recorded once. Relative to the germline gene, one junction end is altered; a read error may explain this. The rearrangement joins TRBV27 to TRBJ2-2; D is unresolved. The germline CDR1 and CDR2 sequences are MNHEY and SMNVEV (reference sequence). The CDR3 contains 13 residues. The CDR3: CAGSSNEYGELFF. CDR3 coding DNA: TGTGCCGGCAGTTCGAACGAGTACGGGGAGCTGTTTTTT.